This TCR beta chain was captured in a study of cytomegalovirus exposure and HLA in healthy donors. The study, taken as a whole, reports: Highly shared sequence variants in one cluster were likely a sequencing artifact.

Germline CDR1 reads SQVTM; CDR2 reads ANQGSEA. The V and J ends lost 2 bases and 0 bases respectively, with 4 bases between them. The CDR3 has 12 residues. Researchers ran the PCR with 60 Vbeta and 13 Jbeta primers. Clones were sequenced by immunoSEQ multiplex PCR, and TCRdb holds only the in-frame ones, with some missing. The table shows around 150,000 clones, with about 64% occurring only once. For this clone: Its target is not known.

Sequences were obtained from PBMCs. The receptor comes from a middle-aged woman in good health and CMV-seronegative. The chain recombines TRBV29-1 with TRBJ1-1; D gene ambiguous. The DNA for the CDR3 is TGCAGCGTTGAACAGTTGAACACTGAAGCTTTCTTT. Protein: CSVEQLNTEAFF.